Listed here are 17 T cell receptor beta chains from one sample, sequenced in a study of T cell responses to AZD1222 COVID-19 vaccine. Using immunoSEQ multiplex PCR, the repertoire was profiled, and TCRdb retains in-frame clones only, with some absent. The top ten clones hold 5.5% of a sample with about 140,000 clones, 85% to 90% of them seen once. Source: peripheral blood, taken on day 0 of AZD1222 vaccination. These receptors all stem from an adult in good health.

This chain connects TRBV24-1 to TRBJ2-1; 8 nucleotides line up with TRBD2. The V segment lost 4 bases and the J segment 5 bases; nucleotides outside the gene matches: 9. The CDR3 runs 16 residues. Germline V CDR1 and CDR2: KGHDR, SFDVKD. The CDR3 DNA follows: TGTGCCACCAGTGACCTTACTAGCGGAACTGACAATGAGCAGTTCTTC. This translates into CATSDLTSGTDNEQFF.

The chain has TRBV10-2 and TRBJ2-7, with D tentatively TRBD1 or TRBD2 (5 bases each). The V and J ends lost 7 bases and 2 bases respectively, with 15 bases between them. Germline CDR1 WSHSY, CDR2 SAAADI. The CDR3 consists of 14 residues. CDR3 sequence: CASTLGTVTYEQYF. CDR3 DNA: TGCGCCAGCACCCTGGGGACCGTCACCTACGAGCAGTACTTC.

The chain has TRBV6-5 and TRBJ1-5, with a weak D call TRBD1 (5 bases). This CDR3 has 14 amino acids. CDR1 is MNHEY and CDR2 is SVGAGI in the germline V gene. V lost 6 bases to trimming and J lost 3 bases, with 12 bases between them. CDR3 nucleotide sequence: TGTGCCAGCAGCTGGGGACCGGACAATCAGCCCCAGCATTTT. Amino acids: CASSWGPDNQPQHF.

The V and J genes are TRBV5-8 and TRBJ1-5; 8 bases map to TRBD1. The junction had 3 bases not matched to a gene; V was cut back by 0 bases and J by 4 bases. Germline V lookup: CDR1 SGHTS, CDR2 YDEGEE. The CDR3 is 15 amino acids. In DNA form, the CDR3 reads TGTGCCAGCAGCTTGGGAGACAGGGGAAATCAGCCCCAGCATTTT. Translation: CASSLGDRGNQPQHF.

The V and J genes are TRBV5-1 and TRBJ2-5; 7 bases align to TRBD2. J was trimmed by 2 bases and V by 0 bases; bases with no gene match: 16. The CDR3 runs 19 residues. Germline V lookup: CDR1 SGHRS, CDR2 YFSETQ. The CDR3 region is CASSLVQGGRLGVQETQYF. The CDR3 DNA follows: TGCGCCAGCAGCTTGGTTCAGGGAGGGAGGTTAGGGGTTCAAGAGACCCAGTACTTC.

The chain combines TRBV19 with TRBJ1-1; D ambiguous. Per the germline V gene, CDR1 is LNHDA and CDR2 is SQIVND (reference sequence). CDR3 length equals 15 residues. V lost 5 bases, J lost 2 bases, and 15 bases lay in between. CDR3 DNA: TGTGCCAGTAGTCCCGGGCCGTATTCTAACACTGAAGCTTTCTTT. It is translated as CASSPGPYSNTEAFF.

The rearrangement links TRBV28 to TRBJ2-7; no clear D gene. Germline V CDR1 and CDR2: MDHEN, SYDVKM. The CDR3 spans 14 residues. V was trimmed by 4 bases and J by 3 bases, leaving 13 bases between them. The CDR3 DNA sequence: TGTGCCAGCAGTTCAACCTCCCCCGTCTACGAGCAGTACTTC. Amino acids: CASSSTSPVYEQYF.

This clone was found once. One end of the junction fails to match germline, which may point to a read error. The chain joins TRBV11-2 to TRBJ2-7; weak D call: TRBD2 (6 bases). Germline V gene lookup returns CDR1 SGHAT and CDR2 FQNNGV. CDR3 length: 12 residues. The CDR3 DNA reads TGTGCCAGCAGCCCCGAGGTGGGGAGGTTTCACTTC. Its protein product is CASSPEVGRFHF. The whole variable domain, filled in from reference TRBV11-2 and TRBJ2-7, reads EAGVAQSPRYKIIEKRQSVAFWCNPISGHATLYWYQQILGQGPKLLIQFQNNGVVDDSQLPKDRFSAERLKGVDSTLKIQPAKLEDSAVYLCASSPEVGRFHFGPGTRLTVT.

The CDR3 reads CASKVQGLAGEQYF. CDR3 bases: TGTGCTAGTAAGGTGCAGGGGTTGGCGGGCGAGCAGTACTTC. The chain uses TRBV12-5 and TRBJ2-7, with D maybe TRBD1 (6 bases). This CDR3 is built from 14 residues. V was clipped by 8 bases and J by 6 bases, with 20 bases between them. Germline V gene lookup returns CDR1 LGHNT and CDR2 FRNRAP.

This chain connects TRBV14 to TRBJ1-3; possibly TRBD1 for D (5 bases). V lost 4 bases to trimming and J lost 1 base, with 8 bases between them. This CDR3 is built from 14 residues. CDR1 is SGHDN and CDR2 is FVKESK in the germline V gene. The CDR3 DNA reads TGTGCCAGCAGCCCCGGGACTTCTGGAAACACCATATATTTT. Protein: CASSPGTSGNTIYF.

Only a few counts were recorded for this clone. The chain uses TRBV7-8 and TRBJ2-1; the D gene is possibly TRBD2 (5 bases). V shed 5 bases and J shed 15 bases, with 26 bases lying between them. The CDR3 extends over 15 amino acids. CDR1 and CDR2 from the germline V gene are SGHVS and FQNEAQ. The CDR3, as DNA: TGTGCCAGCAGCGTTAGGGCCGAGGGAGAATGGGATAGGTTCTTC. Amino acids: CASSVRAEGEWDRFF.

The V and J genes are TRBV7-2 and TRBJ1-5, with D possibly TRBD1 on 6 matching bases. Germline CDR1 SGHTA, CDR2 FQGNSA. Trimming pared 2 bases from V and 3 bases from J, leaving 11 bases between. CDR3 length equals 15 residues. Written as DNA, the CDR3 is TGTGCCAGCAGCTTAAGAGGGGGGTACAATCAGCCCCAGCATTTT. Translating gives CASSLRGGYNQPQHF.

The V gene is TRBV6-5, the J gene TRBJ2-1; D is uncertain. The V end was cut by 6 bases, the J end by 2 bases, with 14 bases between. Germline CDR1 and CDR2: MNHEY and SVGAGI. The CDR3 contains 15 residues. The CDR3 region has the DNA TGTGCCAGCAGGGGCGAGTGGGGTCCCTACAATGAGCAGTTCTTC. Encoded protein: CASRGEWGPYNEQFF.

The chain joins TRBV12-3 or TRBV12-4 to TRBJ2-1, with D tentatively TRBD1 (6 bases). The CDR3 extends over 13 amino acids. The ends were cut back, 8 bases at V and 6 bases at J, with 14 bases in the middle. In DNA, the CDR3 is TGTGCCAGCGGGGGCCCGACGGGCAATGAGCAGTTCTTC. It codes for CASGGPTGNEQFF.

This chain joins TRBV9 and TRBJ2-5; D is unclear. Looked up from germline, CDR1 is SGDLS and CDR2 is YYNGEE. The CDR3 is 16 residues long. With 0 bases removed from V and 4 bases from J, the gap between germline ends came to 16 bases. CDR3 sequence reads: CASSVEGGTALETQYF. The CDR3 bases are TGTGCCAGCAGCGTAGAGGGTGGAACGGCCCTAGAGACCCAGTACTTC.

This clone was counted once. The CDR3: CASSPSRAGGRMEQFF. CDR3 nucleotide sequence: TGTGCCAGCAGTCCATCCCGGGCAGGGGGCCGTATGGAGCAGTTCTTC. The chain couples TRBV28 to TRBJ2-1, with 8 bases aligning to TRBD1. Germline V gene data show CDR1 as MDHEN and CDR2 as SYDVKM. With V trimmed by 5 bases and J by 10 bases, 16 bases remained unmatched. The CDR3 spans 16 residues. Full variable domain (outside the CDR3, taken from reference TRBV28 and TRBJ2-1): DVKVTQSSRYLVKRTGEKVFLECVQDMDHENMFWYRQDPGLGLRLIYFSYDVKMKEKGDIPEGYSVSREKKERFSLILESASTNQTSMYLCASSPSRAGGRMEQFFGPGTRLTVL.

This clone has a single count. The chain has TRBV10-3 and TRBJ2-7; unclear D gene. V was cut by 6 bases and J by 0 bases, with 6 bases left in between. CDR1 and CDR2 from the germline V gene are ENHRY and SYGVKD. This CDR3 region has 12 residues. CDR3 loop: CAIRVSSYEQYF. The CDR3 nucleotides are TGTGCCATCAGGGTAAGCTCCTACGAGCAGTACTTC.